This T cell receptor (beta chain) was sequenced during a study of blood T cell repertoires in COVID-19. Participants came from under 30 US areas, aged about 18 to 100 years. Each participant's cohort was designated according to participant-reported clinical history. Clones were read by immunoSEQ multiplex PCR, and TCRdb kept only the in-frame ones, dropping some. The sample lists 280,000 or so clones, roughly 90% seen once, with 1.7% in the top ten. The sequence was collected from a woman under 30 with acute COVID-19. Specimen: PBMCs or T cells enriched from blood (not recorded which).

The DNA of the CDR3 is TGTGCCAGCAGTGAATTTTACAGTGGCTACACCTTC. Its protein is CASSEFYSGYTF. This rearrangement joins TRBV25-1 to TRBJ1-2; D ambiguous. The CDR3 covers 12 residues. Germline-derived CDR1 and CDR2 are MGHDK and SYGVNS. V lost 1 base to trimming and J lost 7 bases, with 7 bases between them.